Each of the 21 T cell receptor beta chains below was sequenced from the same sample in a study of beta chain features in type 1 diabetes. Reverse transcription of all isolated RNA meant that expressed TCRB transcripts were sequenced. The assay was immunoSEQ multiplex PCR, and TCRdb's table has in-frame clones only and misses some. The sample has some 150,000 clones, about 51% seen once. The sequencing sample was made of Tregs from blood. These receptors came from a man aged 18 to 29 in good health.

The table lists this clone with a few counts. This chain joins TRBV4-3 and TRBJ2-2; D unclear. V shed 1 base and J shed 7 bases, with 10 bases lying between them. The germline CDR1 and CDR2 sequences are LGHNA and YSLEER. This CDR3 contains 14 residues. This CDR3 reads CASSQVGVHGELFF. The DNA of the CDR3 is TGCGCCAGCAGCCAAGTCGGAGTTCACGGGGAGCTGTTTTTT.

J is TRBJ1-1 and V is TRBV29-1; D gene ambiguous. The V gene lost 7 bases and the J gene lost 1 base, with 10 bases spanning the gap. The germline gives CDR1 SQVTM, CDR2 ANQGSEA. This CDR3 is 12 amino acids long. The CDR3: CSGGPGNTEAFF. The CDR3 coding sequence is TGCAGCGGTGGTCCAGGGAACACTGAAGCTTTCTTT.

The CDR3 here is CASSYGEDNYGYTF. As DNA, the CDR3 is TGTGCCAGCTCGTACGGAGAAGATAACTATGGCTACACCTTC. The V gene is TRBV18, the J gene TRBJ1-2, with no clear D. V was shortened by 6 bases and J by 1 base, with 12 bases between the two germline ends. Germline values: CDR1 KGHSH, CDR2 LQKENI. CDR3 length: 14 residues.

The J gene is TRBJ1-5, the V gene TRBV27; D uncertain. There are 13 residues in the CDR3. Germline values: CDR1 MNHEY, CDR2 SMNVEV (reference sequence). V was shortened by 4 bases and J by 3 bases, with 7 bases between the two germline ends. The CDR3 here is CASSSDINQPQHF. CDR3 bases: TGTGCCAGCAGTTCCGACATCAATCAGCCCCAGCATTTT.

The chain has TRBV7-3 and TRBJ1-1, with 7 bases aligning to TRBD1. The V gene end was trimmed by 1 base and the J gene end by 6 bases; junction bases not matched to a gene: 2. Germline assignment: CDR1 SGHTA and CDR2 FQGTGA. The CDR3 covers 13 residues. CDR3 sequence reads: CASSLNRGSEAFF. In DNA form, the CDR3 reads TGTGCCAGCAGCTTAAACAGGGGATCTGAAGCTTTCTTT. The full variable domain, in which reference TRBV7-3 and TRBJ1-1 provide the parts outside the CDR3, is GAGVSQTPSNKVTEKGKYVELRCDPISGHTALYWYRQSLGQGPEFLIYFQGTGAADDSGLPNDRFFAVRPEGSVSTLKIQRTERGDSAVYLCASSLNRGSEAFFGQGTRLTVV.

The rearrangement links TRBV11-2 to TRBJ2-7; TRBD1 might be the D (6 bases). V lost 6 bases and J lost 2, with 17 bases in between. CDR1 and CDR2 from the germline V gene are SGHAT and FQNNGV. This CDR3 is 15 amino acids long. The CDR3 DNA follows: TGTGCCAGCAGTTATACCGGGACAAGGCCCTACGAGCAGTACTTC. Residues: CASSYTGTRPYEQYF.

This clone has just a few counts. This chain links TRBV10-3 with TRBJ1-2; 8 bases are a match to TRBD1. The CDR3 spans 13 residues. Germline loops: CDR1 ENHRY, CDR2 SYGVKD. The junction had 8 bases not matched to a gene; V was cut back by 6 bases and J by 8 bases. The CDR3 region has the DNA TGTGCCATCAGAGACAGGGGTGAGTCCGGCTACACCTTC. Protein sequence: CAIRDRGESGYTF.

This clone has a handful of counts. The rearrangement uses TRBV5-1 and TRBJ1-1; the match to TRBD1 covers 11 bases. CDR3 length: 16 amino acids. From germline, CDR1 is SGHRS and CDR2 YFSETQ. V lost 4 bases and J lost 11; bases outside the gene matches: 16. CDR3 amino acids: CASSENSGTGGSRAFF. The CDR3 DNA sequence: TGCGCCAGCAGCGAGAACTCCGGGACAGGGGGTTCCAGGGCTTTCTTT.

The chain couples TRBV20-1 to TRBJ2-5; TRBD2 might be the D (5 bases). Trimming removed 4 bases at V and 4 bases at J, with 7 bases between. The CDR3 length is 11 residues. Per germline, CDR1 DFQATT and CDR2 SNEGSKA (reference sequence). For the CDR3, the DNA is TGCAGTGCTACGGGATTAGAGACCCAGTACTTC. This translates into CSATGLETQYF.

This chain connects TRBV2 to TRBJ2-4, with D possibly being TRBD2 (6 bases). Germline V gene sequence: CDR1 SNHLY, CDR2 FYNNEI. Between the trimmed V and J ends, which lost 8 bases and 0 bases, there was a span of 26 bases. This CDR3 is built from 19 residues. The CDR3 sequence is CASGISSVAADVAKNIQYF. CDR3 in DNA: TGTGCCAGCGGCATCTCATCGGTAGCGGCAGATGTAGCCAAAAACATTCAGTACTTC.

The chain couples TRBV6-5 to TRBJ2-1; the D gene is possibly TRBD1 (6 bases). Per the germline V gene, CDR1 is MNHEY and CDR2 is SVGAGI. Trimming pared 6 bases from V and 6 bases from J, leaving 12 bases between. This CDR3 has 13 amino acids. The CDR3 coding sequence is TGTGCCAGCAGACCCTGGGGGCCCAATGAGCAGTTCTTC. This gives the protein CASRPWGPNEQFF.

The chain links TRBV7-7 to TRBJ2-5; D might be TRBD2 (5 bases). The V gene's germline CDR1 is SSHAT and CDR2 FNYEAQ (reference sequence). This CDR3 is 15 amino acids long. Trimming pared 0 bases from V and 5 bases from J, leaving 13 bases between. CDR3 nucleotide sequence: TGTGCCAGCAGCTTAGCGCCCGGGGTGATCGAGACCCAGTACTTC. It encodes CASSLAPGVIETQYF.

This clone appeared a few times. The chain employs TRBV19 and TRBJ1-6, with 9 bases aligning to TRBD1. Germline CDR1 and CDR2: LNHDA and SQIVND (reference sequence). V was pared by 8 bases and J by 3 bases, with 8 bases of the junction left unmatched. The CDR3 spans 16 residues. The CDR3: CASSRTGVVYNSPLHF. CDR3 nucleotide sequence: TGTGCCAGTTCTAGGACAGGGGTCGTCTATAATTCACCCCTCCACTTT.

This sequence joins TRBV9 and TRBJ2-3, with 10 bases fitting TRBD1. Germline V lookup: CDR1 SGDLS, CDR2 YYNGEE. V lost 3 bases and J lost 5; bases outside the gene matches: 21. This CDR3 has 20 amino acids. The CDR3 DNA follows: TGTGCCAGCAGCGCACCCCCCGGGACAGGGGTCGGTTCGGGAGTAGATACGCAGTATTTT. It translates to CASSAPPGTGVGSGVDTQYF.

V is TRBV9 and J is TRBJ2-3; TRBD2 matches 12 bases. In germline, CDR1 is SGDLS, CDR2 YYNGEE. The CDR3 has 16 residues. With 2 bases clipped from V and 2 bases from J, the junction kept 3 bases outside the gene matches. For the CDR3, the DNA is TGTGCCAGCAGCGTTAGACTAGCGGGGGCCACAGATACGCAGTATTTT. Encoded protein: CASSVRLAGATDTQYF.

This clone was counted a few times. The chain combines TRBV28 with TRBJ1-1, with 9 bases lining up with TRBD1. Germline loops: CDR1 MDHEN, CDR2 SYDVKM. The CDR3 has 14 amino acids. V lost 5 bases to trimming and J lost 7 bases; unmatched junction nucleotides: 8. CDR3 sequence reads: CASSPPGQGFEAFF. The CDR3 DNA is TGTGCCAGCAGTCCCCCGGGACAGGGATTTGAAGCTTTCTTT.

This clone was seen only a few times. V usage is TRBV7-9 and J usage is TRBJ2-3, with 10 bases identical to TRBD2. This CDR3 contains 16 residues. V lost 5 bases, J lost 3 bases, and 8 bases stayed unmatched. Germline V lookup: CDR1 SEHNR, CDR2 FQNEAQ (reference sequence). CDR3: CASSPVGSGRTDTQYF. CDR3 nucleotide sequence: TGTGCCAGCAGCCCTGTGGGTAGCGGGAGGACAGATACGCAGTATTTT.

The table lists this clone with a few counts. The chain carries TRBV19 and TRBJ2-1, with D tentatively TRBD2 (6 bases). V was pared by 3 bases and J by 9 bases, with 15 bases between. The germline gives CDR1 LNHDA, CDR2 SQIVND (reference sequence). The length of the CDR3 is 14 residues. The CDR3 loop is CASSIWSGESEQFF. CDR3 DNA: TGTGCCAGTAGTATTTGGTCGGGAGAAAGTGAGCAGTTCTTC.

The chain couples TRBV7-9 to TRBJ1-1; the D is unclear. Germline V gives CDR1 SEHNR, CDR2 FQNEAQ (reference sequence). V lost 6 bases, J lost 3 bases, and 11 bases lay in between. CDR3 size: 13 residues. CDR3 region: CASSQTWDTEAFF. For the CDR3, the DNA is TGTGCCAGCAGTCAGACATGGGACACTGAAGCTTTCTTT.

This chain uses TRBV27 with TRBJ2-6; no reliable D call. This CDR3 has 15 residues. Between the trimmed V and J ends, which lost 8 bases and 1 base, there was a span of 12 bases. Looked up from germline, CDR1 is MNHEY and CDR2 is SMNVEV (reference sequence). CDR3 sequence reads: CASSPLGSGANVLTF. In nucleotides, the CDR3 is TGTGCCAGCTCACCCCTCGGGTCTGGGGCCAACGTCCTGACTTTC.

The rearrangement links TRBV6-4 to TRBJ1-1, with 8 bases identical to TRBD1. With 4 bases clipped from V and 0 bases from J, the junction kept 7 bases outside the gene matches. The length of the CDR3 is 16 residues. CDR1 MRHNA and CDR2 SNTAGT come from the germline V gene. CDR3 region: CASSGDRGFMNTEAFF. The CDR3 coding sequence is TGTGCCAGCAGTGGAGACAGGGGTTTCATGAACACTGAAGCTTTCTTT.